This T cell receptor beta chain originates from a study of blood T cells in healthy people across ages. With a J-beta primer mix and a sample-barcoded 5' primer, a second PCR ran about 7 to 12 cycles. TCRdb re-called the 5' RACE reads with MiXCR, one entry per CDR3 protein. The profile shows around 970,000 distinct CDR3 sequences, roughly half of them singletons. Germline loops: CDR1 MGHRA, CDR2 YSYEKL. Deletions cut 1 base from V and 4 bases from J, with 13 bases between. This CDR3 has 15 amino acids. This clonotype was picked up a small number of times. The chain uses TRBV4-1 and TRBJ2-5, with D perhaps TRBD2 (6 bases). Material for sequencing was blood. This sequence originates from a woman in her sixties in good health. This CDR3 is CASSQVWVGRETQYF. The CDR3 DNA sequence: TGCGCCAGCAGCCAAGTTTGGGTCGGGAGAGAGACCCAGTACTTC.